The 2 T cell receptor beta chains presented below share a single source sample, sequenced in a study of shared clonotypes between healthy human individuals (TCRdb year 2020). Receptor libraries were prepared by the immunoSEQ multiplex PCR assay. TCRdb holds this immuneACCESS table with in-frame rearrangements only. Some clones are missing; in checked studies, unresolved V genes explain under half, and the rest has no known cause. For this sample there are 1 million to 1.3 million clones; about 80% appear just once. The ten largest clones take up 0.61% of the sample. Specimen: memory CD4+ T cells from PBMCs. In light of the paper, this sample's cell subset or site label describes: CD45RA-negative fraction. These receptors were collected from a man between 18 and 29 years old in good health. Some clones in this sample may be carry-over from other donors' samples.

V usage is TRBV7-9 and J usage is TRBJ2-3; possible D gene TRBD1, 6 bases. Germline CDR1 reads SEHNR; CDR2 reads FQNEAQ (reference sequence). Trimming took 5 bases from V and 2 from J, leaving 14 bases between them. This CDR3 spans 15 amino acids. The CDR3 region is CASSKGQFSTDTQYF. DNA of the CDR3: TGTGCCAGCAGCAAAGGACAGTTTTCCACAGATACGCAGTATTTT.

For this clone: Within the sample, other DNA sequences also encode this same CDR3. V is TRBV30 and J is TRBJ2-2, with D unresolved. V lost 0 bases and J 6 bases, leaving 8 bases between the germline ends. This CDR3 is 13 amino acids long. CDR1 and CDR2 from the germline V gene are GTSNPN and SVGIG (reference sequence). This chain's CDR3 is CAWSVIGAGELFF. The CDR3 region has the DNA TGTGCCTGGAGTGTAATCGGCGCCGGGGAGCTGTTTTTT.